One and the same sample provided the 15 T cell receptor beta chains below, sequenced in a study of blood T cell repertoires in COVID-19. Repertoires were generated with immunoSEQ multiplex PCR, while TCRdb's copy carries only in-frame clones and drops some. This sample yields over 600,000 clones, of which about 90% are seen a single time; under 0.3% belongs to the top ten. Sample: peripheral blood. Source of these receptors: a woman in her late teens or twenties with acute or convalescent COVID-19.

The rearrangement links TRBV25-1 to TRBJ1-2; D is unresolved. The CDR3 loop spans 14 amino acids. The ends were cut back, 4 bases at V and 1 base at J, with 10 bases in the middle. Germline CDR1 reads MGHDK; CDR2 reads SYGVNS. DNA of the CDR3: TGTGCCAGCAGTGGCGGACTACTTAACTATGGCTACACCTTC. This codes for CASSGGLLNYGYTF.

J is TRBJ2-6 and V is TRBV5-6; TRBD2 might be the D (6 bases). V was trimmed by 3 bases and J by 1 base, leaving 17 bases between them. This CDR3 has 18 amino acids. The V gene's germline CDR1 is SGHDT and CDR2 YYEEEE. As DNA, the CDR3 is TGTGCCAGCAGCTGGGCGGGGTCGCCCTTATCTGGGGCCAACGTCCTGACTTTC. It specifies CASSWAGSPLSGANVLTF.

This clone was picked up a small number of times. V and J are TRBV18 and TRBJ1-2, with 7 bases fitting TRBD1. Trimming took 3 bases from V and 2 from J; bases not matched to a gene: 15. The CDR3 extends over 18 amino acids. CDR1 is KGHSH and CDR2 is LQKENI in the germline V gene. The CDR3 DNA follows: TGTGCCAGCTCACCGGTGAGGGACAGCCTCATCTCCAACTATGGCTACACCTTC. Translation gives CASSPVRDSLISNYGYTF.

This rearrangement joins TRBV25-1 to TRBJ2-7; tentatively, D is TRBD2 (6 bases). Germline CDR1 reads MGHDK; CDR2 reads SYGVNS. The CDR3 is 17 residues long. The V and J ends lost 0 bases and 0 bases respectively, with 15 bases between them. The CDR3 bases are TGTGCCAGCAGTGAATATCGCGGGGAACTAAGCTCCTACGAGCAGTACTTC. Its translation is CASSEYRGELSSYEQYF.

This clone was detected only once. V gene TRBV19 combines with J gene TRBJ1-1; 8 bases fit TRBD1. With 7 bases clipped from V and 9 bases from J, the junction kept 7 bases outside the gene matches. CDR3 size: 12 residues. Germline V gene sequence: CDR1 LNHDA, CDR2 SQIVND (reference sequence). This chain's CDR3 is CASIQRQGKAFF. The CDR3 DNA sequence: TGTGCCAGTATCCAAAGACAGGGGAAAGCTTTCTTT.

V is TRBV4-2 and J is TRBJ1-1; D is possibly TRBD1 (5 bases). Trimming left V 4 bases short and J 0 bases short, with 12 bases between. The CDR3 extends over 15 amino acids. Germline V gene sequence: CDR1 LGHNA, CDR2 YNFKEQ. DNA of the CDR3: TGTGCCAGCAGCCCGACAGTAACCATGAACACTGAAGCTTTCTTT. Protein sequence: CASSPTVTMNTEAFF.

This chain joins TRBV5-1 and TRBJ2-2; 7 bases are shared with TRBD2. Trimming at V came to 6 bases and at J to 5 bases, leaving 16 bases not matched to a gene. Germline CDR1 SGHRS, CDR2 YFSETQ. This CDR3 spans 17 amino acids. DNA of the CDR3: TGCGCCAGCACTCCTAGGGGACTATTATTCCTTACCGGGGAGCTGTTTTTT. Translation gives CASTPRGLLFLTGELFF.

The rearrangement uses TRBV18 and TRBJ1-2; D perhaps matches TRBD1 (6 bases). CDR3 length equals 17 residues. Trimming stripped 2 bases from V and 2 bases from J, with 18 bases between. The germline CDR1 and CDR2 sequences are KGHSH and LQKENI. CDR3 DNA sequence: TGTGCCAGCTCACCAATGACGGGAGGGGGAGGCAACTATGGCTACACCTTC. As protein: CASSPMTGGGGNYGYTF.

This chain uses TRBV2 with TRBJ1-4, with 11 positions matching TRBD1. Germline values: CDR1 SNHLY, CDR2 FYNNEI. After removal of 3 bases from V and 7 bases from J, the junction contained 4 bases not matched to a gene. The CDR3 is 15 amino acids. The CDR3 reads CASSDGQGAGEKLFF. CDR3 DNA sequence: TGTGCCAGCAGTGACGGACAGGGGGCGGGTGAAAAACTGTTTTTT.

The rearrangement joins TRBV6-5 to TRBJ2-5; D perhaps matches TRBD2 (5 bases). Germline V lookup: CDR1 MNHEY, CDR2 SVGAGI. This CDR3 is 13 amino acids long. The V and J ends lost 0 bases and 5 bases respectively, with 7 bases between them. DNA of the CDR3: TGTGCCAGCAGTTACTCTACGGGGGAGACCCAGTACTTC. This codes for CASSYSTGETQYF.

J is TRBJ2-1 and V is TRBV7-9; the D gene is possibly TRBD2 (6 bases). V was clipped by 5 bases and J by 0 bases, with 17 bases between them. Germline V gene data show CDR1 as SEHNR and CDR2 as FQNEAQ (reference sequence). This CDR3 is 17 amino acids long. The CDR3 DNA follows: TGTGCCAGCAGCCCCTTCGGGGGACTTAGCTCCTACAATGAGCAGTTCTTC. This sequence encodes CASSPFGGLSSYNEQFF.

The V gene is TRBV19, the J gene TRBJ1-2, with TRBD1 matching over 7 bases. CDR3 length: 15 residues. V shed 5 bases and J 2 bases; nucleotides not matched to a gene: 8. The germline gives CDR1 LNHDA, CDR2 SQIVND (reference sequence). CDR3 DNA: TGTGCCAGTAGTGATACAGGGGCACCCAACTATGGCTACACCTTC. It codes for CASSDTGAPNYGYTF.

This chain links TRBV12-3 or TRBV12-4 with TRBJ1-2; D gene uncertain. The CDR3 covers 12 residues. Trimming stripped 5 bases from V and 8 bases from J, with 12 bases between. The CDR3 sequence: CASSPRGRGYTF. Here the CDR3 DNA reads TGTGCCAGCAGTCCCCGAGGTCGGGGCTACACCTTC.

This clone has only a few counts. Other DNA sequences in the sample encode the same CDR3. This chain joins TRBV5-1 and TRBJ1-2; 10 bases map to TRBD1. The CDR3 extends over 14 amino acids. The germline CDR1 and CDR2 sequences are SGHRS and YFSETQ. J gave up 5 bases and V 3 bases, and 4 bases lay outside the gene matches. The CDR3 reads CASSWTGGTYGYTF. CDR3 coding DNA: TGCGCCAGCAGCTGGACAGGGGGAACTTATGGCTACACCTTC.

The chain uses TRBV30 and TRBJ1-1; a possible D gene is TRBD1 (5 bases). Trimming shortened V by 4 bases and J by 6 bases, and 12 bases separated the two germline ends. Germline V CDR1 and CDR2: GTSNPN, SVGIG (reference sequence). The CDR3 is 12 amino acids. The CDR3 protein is CAWTRQFAEAFF. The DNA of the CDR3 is TGTGCCTGGACCCGACAGTTCGCTGAAGCTTTCTTT.